This T cell receptor beta chain was documented in a study of blood T cell repertoires in COVID-19. At the level of the study: Samples came from the United States, Italy and Spain, spanning acute and convalescent COVID-19. Nucleic acid was either cDNA or gDNA, and it came from T cells, B-cell-depleted T cells, or PBMCs.

This clone was detected a few times. The same CDR3 is also encoded by other DNA sequences in this sample. Authors' methods: Quantification of nucleated cells was approximated via reference gene primer amplification. Using immunoSEQ multiplex PCR, the repertoire was profiled, and TCRdb retains in-frame clones only, with some absent. D and trimming were read from the DNA, whereas the V and J calls and clone size are those reported in that table. Of under 250,000 clones listed, around four fifths were seen once; the top ten hold under 3.5%. The CDR3 is 13 residues long. The germline gives CDR1 GTSNPN, CDR2 SVGIG (reference sequence). V dropped 2 bases and J dropped 5; count of bases not matched to a gene: 4.

The sequencing input was peripheral blood. This sequence joins TRBV30 and TRBJ1-2, with 8 bases matching TRBD1. The sequence was obtained from a man over 45 with active or convalescent COVID-19. DNA for the CDR3: TGTGCCTGGAGTCGGGACAGGCCGTATGGCTACACCTTC. This codes for CAWSRDRPYGYTF. The full variable domain, in which reference TRBV30 and TRBJ1-2 provide the parts outside the CDR3, is SQTIHQWPATLVQPVGSPLSLECTVEGTSNPNLYWYRQAAGRGLQLLFYSVGIGQISSEVPQNLSASRPQDRQFILSSKKLLLSDSGFYLCAWSRDRPYGYTFGSGTRLTVV.